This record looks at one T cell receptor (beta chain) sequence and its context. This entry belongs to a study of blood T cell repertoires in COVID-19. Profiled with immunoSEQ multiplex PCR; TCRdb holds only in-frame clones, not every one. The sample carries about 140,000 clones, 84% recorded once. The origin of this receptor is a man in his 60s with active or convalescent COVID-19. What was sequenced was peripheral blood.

CDR3 sequence: CATQGATDSSYNEQFF. The CDR3 region has the DNA TGTGCCACCCAAGGGGCGACAGACAGCTCCTACAATGAGCAGTTCTTC. This sequence joins TRBV11-2 and TRBJ2-1, with TRBD1 as a possible D gene (5 bases). The V end was cut by 10 bases, the J end by 0 bases, with 19 bases between. Germline-derived CDR1 and CDR2 are SGHAT and FQNNGV. This CDR3 comprises 16 residues.